Listed here are 21 T cell receptor beta chains from one sample, sequenced in a study of tumor-infiltrating lymphocytes in primary liver carcinoma. The template, about 540 ng total RNA, yielded TCR beta cDNA made with a constant-region primer. It was through three nested multiplex PCR rounds of slightly modified ARM-PCR that TCR beta libraries arose. Rounds one and two of PCR, each of roughly 10 cycles, were primed with TRBV1-TRBV30 forward primers and a C-beta reverse primer. One entry per CDR3 protein, called by TCRdb with MiXCR from the multiplex PCR reads. Seen here are under 200,000 distinct CDR3 sequences, around 85% observed once, and the top ten hold 15% to 20%. Unsorted bulk tissue (about 19-33 mg) underwent RNA and DNA co-extraction. Sequencing used tumor tissue from primary liver carcinoma. The receptors shown here come from a man aged 35 to 55 with primary liver carcinoma and hepatitis B virus infection.

About this clonotype: The junction departs from germline at one end; a sequencing error may be responsible. The chain employs TRBV4-1 and TRBJ2-5; either TRBD1 or TRBD2 may supply D (6 bases each). CDR1 and CDR2 from the germline V gene are MGHRA and YSYEKL. This CDR3 is 17 amino acids long. The CDR3 nucleotides read TGCGGCAGCAGCCAAGACCACGACAGAGGGGGGCAAGAGACCCAGTACTTC. Its translation: CGSSQDHDRGGQETQYF.

This clonotype was found once. The germline gene is not matched at one end of the junction; a read error may be the cause. The chain has TRBV11-1 and TRBJ2-7, with 7 bases fitting TRBD1. Germline CDR1 reads SGHAT; CDR2 reads FQDESV (reference sequence). This CDR3 contains 13 residues. CDR3 residues: CVSRGKRSYELYF. The CDR3, as DNA: TGCGTCAGCAGGGGGAAGCGATCCTACGAGCTGTACTTC.

This clonotype has a handful of counts. V gene TRBV7-3 combines with J gene TRBJ1-4, with D maybe TRBD1 (5 bases). V lost 5 bases and J 3 bases, leaving 13 bases between the germline ends. Germline CDR1 SGHTA, CDR2 FQGTGA. This CDR3 is 15 amino acids long. CDR3 coding DNA: TGTGCCAGCAGCCCCCTCCCAGGGCCTAATGAAAAACTGTTTTTT. This gives the protein CASSPLPGPNEKLFF. The full variable domain, with the rest looked up from reference TRBV7-3 and TRBJ1-4, is GAGVSQTPSNKVTEKGKYVELRCDPISGHTALYWYRQSLGQGPEFLIYFQGTGAADDSGLPNDRFFAVRPEGSVSTLKIQRTERGDSAVYLCASSPLPGPNEKLFFGSGTQLSVL.

This clonotype was picked up one time. The J gene is TRBJ2-5, the V gene TRBV29-1; D may match TRBD1 or TRBD2 (5 bases each). Per germline, CDR1 SQVTM and CDR2 ANQGSEA. The CDR3 is 13 residues long. The CDR3 region has the DNA TGCAGTATGGGGGATGGAATCTTAGAGACCCAGTACTTC. Translation gives CSMGDGILETQYF.

This clonotype appeared many times. V usage is TRBV6-5 and J usage is TRBJ1-5; D is unresolved. The CDR3 has 15 residues. The ends were cut back, 5 bases at V and 0 bases at J, with 11 bases in the middle. CDR1 and CDR2 (germline): MNHEY, SVGAGI. CDR3 residues: CASSPRRISNQPQHF. CDR3 DNA sequence: TGTGCCAGCAGTCCCCGGAGGATTAGCAATCAGCCCCAGCATTTT.

The chain carries TRBV12-3 or TRBV12-4 and TRBJ1-2; D not certain. The V end was cut by 4 bases, the J end by 5 bases, with 11 bases between. The CDR3 is 13 amino acids. The CDR3 DNA sequence: TGTGCCAGCAGTTATACATTGAATTATGGCTACACCTTC. It encodes CASSYTLNYGYTF.

The DNA of the CDR3 is TGTGCCAGGAGATCCGGACAGGAGACTGGCTATGGCTACACCTTC. The encoded protein is CARRSGQETGYGYTF. The chain carries TRBV12-3 or TRBV12-4 and TRBJ1-2; 7 bases match TRBD1. V dropped 9 bases and J dropped 4; count of bases not matched to a gene: 14. This CDR3 region has 15 residues.

This chain links TRBV12-3 or TRBV12-4 with TRBJ2-1; unclear D gene. The length of the CDR3 is 13 residues. V lost 6 bases and J 8 bases, leaving 14 bases between the germline ends. The CDR3 bases are TGTGCCAGCAGATTCCGTCGGTCAGATGAGCAGTTCTTC. Translation: CASRFRRSDEQFF.

This clonotype occurred once. Its ends do not fully match the called genes, so a read error is possible. V and J are TRBV5-5 and TRBJ1-4; no clear D gene. There are 15 residues in the CDR3. Germline CDR1 is SGHKS and CDR2 is YYEKEE (reference sequence). The CDR3 loop is CASSLERKDGEKLFF. As DNA, the CDR3 is TGCGCCAGTAGCTTGGAGAGGAAGGATGGAGAAAAACTGTTTTTT.

As regards this clonotype: At one end, the junction sequence differs from germline, possibly due to a read error. This sequence joins TRBV6-5 and TRBJ2-7, with D possibly TRBD1 on 6 matching bases. Per the germline V gene, CDR1 is MNHEY and CDR2 is SVGAGI. The CDR3 is 14 residues long. The CDR3 DNA reads as TGTACCAGTGCTCAATGGGGGACAACCCACGAGCAGTACTTC. It codes for CTSAQWGTTHEQYF.

The gene calls are TRBV29-1 and TRBJ2-7; D gene uncertain. CDR3 size: 12 residues. Germline V gives CDR1 SQVTM, CDR2 ANQGSEA. As DNA, the CDR3 is TGCAGGGTGGGTTGGGATAATCACGAGCAGTACTTC. This codes for CRVGWDNHEQYF.

This clonotype was observed once. One junction end does not reproduce the germline sequence, and a read error may be involved. CDR3 in amino acids: CARSPYGTGASYKQYF. The CDR3 region has the DNA TGTGCCAGGAGTCCTTACGGGACAGGGGCTTCCTACAAGCAGTATTTC. This chain uses TRBV28 with TRBJ2-7; TRBD1 agrees at 10 bases. The CDR3 has 16 residues. Germline assignment: CDR1 MDHEN and CDR2 SYDVKM.

The chain has TRBV6-1 and TRBJ1-5; a weak D match, TRBD1 (5 bases). V shed 6 bases and J shed 5 bases, with 17 bases lying between them. The CDR3 has 15 amino acids. Germline CDR1 reads MNHNS; CDR2 reads SASEGT. The CDR3 region has the DNA TGTGCCAGCAGGGGCAGGGTGATTCGTTATCAGCCCCAGCATTTT. This codes for CASRGRVIRYQPQHF.

About this clonotype itself: The junction differs from germline at one of its ends, possibly a read error. V usage is TRBV11-1 and J usage is TRBJ2-4, with D perhaps TRBD2 (5 bases). Germline CDR1 SGHAT, CDR2 FQDESV (reference sequence). The CDR3 sequence is 17 residues long. The DNA for the CDR3 is TGTGCCAGCAGCTTTCCCGAGACTACCGGTACCAAAAACTTTCAGTACTTC. Translated: CASSFPETTGTKNFQYF.

The sample holds one count of this clonotype. CDR3 bases: TGTGCCAGCAGCTTGGGTCGAGCTGGGGCCTATGTCCTGACTTTC. Its protein product is CASSLGRAGAYVLTF. The rearrangement joins TRBV11-1 to TRBJ2-6, with a tentative D call TRBD1 (5 bases). CDR3 size: 15 residues. V lost 3 bases and J 13 bases, leaving 19 bases between the germline ends. Germline CDR1 SGHAT, CDR2 FQDESV (reference sequence).

Remarks on this clonotype: A read error may explain this, as a much larger clone is one base away. This chain links TRBV7-9 with TRBJ2-5; D is unclear. The germline V gene encodes CDR1 SEHNR and CDR2 FQNEAQ (reference sequence). V gave up 3 bases and J gave up 5 bases, with 13 bases separating them. The CDR3 covers 14 residues. The CDR3 sequence is CASSLGVGVETQYF. CDR3 nucleotides: TGTGCCAGCAGCTTGGGCGTAGGTGTGGAGACCCAGTACTTC.

The chain couples TRBV30 to TRBJ2-3; D may be TRBD2 (6 bases). Trimming stripped 4 bases from V and 7 bases from J, with 18 bases between. The CDR3 length is 14 residues. Germline values: CDR1 GTSNPN, CDR2 SVGIG (reference sequence). The CDR3 nucleotides read TGTGCCTGGATTGCGGGGACGTACTCGAATACGCAGTATTTT. Amino acid sequence: CAWIAGTYSNTQYF.

V gene TRBV6-6 combines with J gene TRBJ2-3, with 13 bases identical to TRBD2. The CDR3 length is 16 residues. The V gene's germline CDR1 is MNHNY and CDR2 SVGAGI (reference sequence). Here the CDR3 reads CTTRLAGGPCTDTQYF. As DNA, the CDR3 is TGTACCACCCGACTAGCGGGAGGTCCCTGCACAGATACGCAGTATTTT.

Note on this clonotype: The germline gene is not matched at one end of the junction; a read error may be the cause. The chain employs TRBV28 and TRBJ2-1, with 8 bases that match TRBD2. The CDR3 totals 13 residues. Germline V gives CDR1 MDHEN, CDR2 SYDVKM. The CDR3 sequence: CASWIRGGNEHLF. In nucleotides, the CDR3 is TGTGCCAGCTGGATACGGGGGGGCAATGAACATTTATTC.

Worth noting for this clonotype: Mismatch with germline at one junction end may stem from a read error. V gene TRBV12-3 or TRBV12-4 combines with J gene TRBJ2-3, with TRBD2 matching 13 bases. The CDR3 spans 16 residues. CDR3 DNA sequence: TGTGCCAGCAGCCGTCGGACTAGCGGGAGCACAAATACGCACTATTTT. Translating gives CASSRRTSGSTNTHYF.

On this clonotype: A read error may produce the germline difference seen at one junction end. The chain joins TRBV20-1 to TRBJ2-1; the match to TRBD2 covers 13 bases. The CDR3 has 16 amino acids. Germline V gene data show CDR1 as DFQATT and CDR2 as SNEGSKA (reference sequence). The CDR3 DNA follows: TGCAATGCTAGAGGGACTAGCGGGAACTCCTACAATGAGCAGTTCTTC. This encodes CNARGTSGNSYNEQFF.